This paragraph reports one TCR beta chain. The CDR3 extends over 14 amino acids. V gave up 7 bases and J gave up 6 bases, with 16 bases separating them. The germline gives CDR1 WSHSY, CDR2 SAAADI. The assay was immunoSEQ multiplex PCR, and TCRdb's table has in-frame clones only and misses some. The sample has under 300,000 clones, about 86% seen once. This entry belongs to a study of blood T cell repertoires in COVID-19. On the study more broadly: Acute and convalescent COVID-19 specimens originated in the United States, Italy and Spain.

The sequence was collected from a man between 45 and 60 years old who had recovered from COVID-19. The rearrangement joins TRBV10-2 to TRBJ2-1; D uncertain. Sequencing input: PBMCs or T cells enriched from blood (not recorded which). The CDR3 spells CASKVTTMPNEQFF. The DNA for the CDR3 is TGCGCCAGCAAGGTTACTACCATGCCCAATGAGCAGTTCTTC.